Shown below are 26 T cell receptor beta chains from a single sample sequenced in a study of OX40 agonist ivuxolimab in advanced cancers. TCRdb's table, derived via immunoSEQ multiplex PCR, lists solely in-frame clones and lacks some. This repertoire shows about 35,000 clones, about 92% found once; its top ten account for 30% to 40%. The sample was CD4+ or CD8+ T cells sorted from blood, taken in a trial of the OX40 agonist ivuxolimab. Receptor source: an adult with an advanced solid tumor such as melanoma, head and neck, liver or kidney cancer.

The chain couples TRBV5-4 to TRBJ2-7; D unclear. The germline V gene has CDR1 SGHNT and CDR2 YYREEE (reference sequence). The CDR3 loop spans 13 amino acids. V was pared by 9 bases and J by 1 base, with 14 bases between. The CDR3 here is CATTLFESYEQYF. Written as DNA, the CDR3 is TGTGCCACCACCCTTTTCGAGTCCTACGAGCAGTACTTC.

The V gene is TRBV9, the J gene TRBJ2-7, with D tentatively TRBD1 (5 bases). The CDR3 spans 14 residues. V lost 8 bases, J lost 0 bases, and 15 bases lay in between. From germline, CDR1 is SGDLS and CDR2 YYNGEE. CDR3 sequence: CASSLGAGSYEQYF. As DNA, the CDR3 is TGTGCCAGTTCCCTAGGGGCAGGCTCCTACGAGCAGTACTTC.

The V call is TRBV7-6, the J call TRBJ2-7; D unresolved. Between the trimmed V and J ends, which lost 5 bases and 3 bases, there was a span of 5 bases. This CDR3 has 11 residues. Looked up from germline, CDR1 is SGHVS and CDR2 is FNYEAQ. The DNA for the CDR3 is TGTGCCAGCAGCACGTACTACGAGCAGTACTTC. Its translation is CASSTYYEQYF.

V and J are TRBV9 and TRBJ1-1; D is possibly TRBD1 (5 bases). Trimming cost V 0 bases and J 4 bases, with 7 bases left between them. This CDR3 is 13 amino acids long. Germline-derived CDR1 and CDR2 are SGDLS and YYNGEE. The CDR3 nucleotides read TGTGCCAGCAGCGTAGGGGGGTCCACTGAAGCTTTCTTT. Translation: CASSVGGSTEAFF.

The chain uses TRBV29-1 and TRBJ2-3; no clear D. The V and J ends lost 2 bases and 2 bases respectively, with 14 bases between them. Germline V gene lookup returns CDR1 SQVTM and CDR2 ANQGSEA. The CDR3 covers 15 residues. CDR3 nucleotide sequence: TGCAGCGTTGAACCCTCCTACCTCAACACAGATACGCAGTATTTT. Protein: CSVEPSYLNTDTQYF.

The CDR3 DNA follows: TGTGCCAGTAGTATGTCAGGGGAATCCTACAATGAGCAGTTCTTC. Encoded protein: CASSMSGESYNEQFF. The V call is TRBV19, the J call TRBJ2-1; a weak D match, TRBD1 (6 bases). Germline lookup yields CDR1 LNHDA and CDR2 SQIVND (reference sequence). The CDR3 contains 15 residues. V lost 3 bases and J 1 base, leaving 10 bases between the germline ends.

The chain recombines TRBV28 with TRBJ1-2; D might be TRBD1 (5 bases). V shed 5 bases and J shed 5 bases, with 15 bases lying between them. Germline values: CDR1 MDHEN, CDR2 SYDVKM. This CDR3 has 14 amino acids. The DNA of the CDR3 is TGTGCCAGCAGTCAGCCCCGCAGGGAGTATGGCTACACCTTC. It specifies CASSQPRREYGYTF.

The chain employs TRBV18 and TRBJ2-7; tentatively, D is TRBD1 (5 bases). Germline V gene lookup returns CDR1 KGHSH and CDR2 LQKENI. The ends were cut back, 0 bases at V and 3 bases at J, with 12 bases in the middle. The CDR3 length is 15 residues. CDR3 region: CASSPPQTGFYEQYF. The DNA for the CDR3 is TGTGCCAGCTCACCACCGCAAACAGGCTTCTACGAGCAGTACTTC.

The chain is built from TRBV4-3 and TRBJ2-7; the match to TRBD1 covers 8 bases. The V and J ends lost 4 bases and 2 bases, in that order; junction bases with no gene match: 4. The CDR3 runs to 14 residues. The germline gives CDR1 LGHNA, CDR2 YSLEER. CDR3 loop: CASSPGTGAYEQYF. In DNA form, the CDR3 reads TGCGCCAGCAGCCCCGGGACAGGCGCCTACGAGCAGTACTTC.

The chain joins TRBV28 to TRBJ1-2; D is unresolved. V shed 8 bases and J shed 4 bases, with 17 bases lying between them. The CDR3 runs to 14 residues. Germline-derived CDR1 and CDR2 are MDHEN and SYDVKM. CDR3 nucleotide sequence: TGTGCCAGCGCTTTCAGGCGGTCCTTCTATGGCTACACCTTC. This codes for CASAFRRSFYGYTF.

This chain joins TRBV4-3 and TRBJ2-2; TRBD2 is a possible D gene (7 bases). This CDR3 comprises 17 residues. With 0 bases removed from V and 5 bases from J, the gap between germline ends came to 16 bases. The germline V gene has CDR1 LGHNA and CDR2 YSLEER. The chain's CDR3 is CASSQDGGGSWTGELFF. For the CDR3, the DNA is TGCGCCAGCAGCCAAGACGGCGGGGGCTCGTGGACCGGGGAGCTGTTTTTT.

The CDR3 DNA is TGTGCCAGCAGTTTAACTAGCGGGAGGGTAGATACGCAGTATTTT. Translated: CASSLTSGRVDTQYF. This chain joins TRBV27 and TRBJ2-3; TRBD2 matches 13 bases. After removal of 2 bases from V and 5 bases from J, the junction contained 1 base not matched to a gene. Germline V CDR1 and CDR2: MNHEY, SMNVEV (reference sequence). The CDR3 runs 15 residues.

The chain has TRBV7-8 and TRBJ1-2; D ambiguous. The CDR3 is made up of 13 amino acids. CDR1 is SGHVS, CDR2 FQNEAQ, per germline. V lost 5 bases, J lost 5 bases, and 12 bases lay in between. For the CDR3, the DNA is TGTGCCAGCAGCCCGACCGGTGGGTATGGCTACACCTTC. This sequence encodes CASSPTGGYGYTF.

This sequence joins TRBV6-5 and TRBJ2-1; D might be TRBD1 or TRBD2, each matching 5 bases. In germline, CDR1 is MNHEY, CDR2 SVGAGI. This CDR3 spans 15 amino acids. V lost 6 bases to trimming and J lost 4 bases, with 16 bases between them. DNA for the CDR3: TGTGCCAGCAGGCAAATGGTTGGGGGATACAATGAGCAGTTCTTC. This encodes CASRQMVGGYNEQFF.

The V gene is TRBV6-5, the J gene TRBJ2-3; perhaps D is TRBD1 or TRBD2 (5 bases each). Germline V gives CDR1 MNHEY, CDR2 SVGAGI. V was trimmed by 7 bases and J by 0 bases, leaving 14 bases between them. CDR3 size: 15 residues. The CDR3 nucleotides are TGTGCCAGCAAAAGGGACGGTTCTAGCACAGATACGCAGTATTTT. Translation gives CASKRDGSSTDTQYF.

This chain uses TRBV11-2 with TRBJ2-5, with TRBD2 matching 10 bases. The J call is in doubt because the DNA end fits TRBJ2-7 better. Germline values: CDR1 SGHAT, CDR2 FQNNGV. The CDR3 runs to 14 residues. This CDR3 reads CATASGRAGYEQYF. CDR3 bases: TGTGCCACGGCAAGCGGGAGGGCCGGGTACGAGCAGTACTTC.

This clone appeared once. The J gene is TRBJ2-5, the V gene TRBV29-1, with 10 bases fitting TRBD2. CDR3 length: 13 residues. Germline-derived CDR1 and CDR2 are SQVTM and ANQGSEA. Trimming took 4 bases from V and 2 from J; bases not matched to a gene: 1. The CDR3 protein is CSVVLAGQETQYF. In DNA form, the CDR3 reads TGCAGCGTTGTACTAGCGGGACAAGAGACCCAGTACTTC.

The chain has TRBV7-9 and TRBJ2-3; weak D call: TRBD2 (6 bases). Per germline, CDR1 SEHNR and CDR2 FQNEAQ (reference sequence). V lost 0 bases to trimming and J lost 4 bases, with 11 bases between them. This CDR3 spans 15 amino acids. The chain's CDR3 is CASSLAGTPPDTQYF. The DNA for the CDR3 is TGTGCCAGCAGCTTAGCCGGGACTCCCCCAGATACGCAGTATTTT.

The V and J genes are TRBV27 and TRBJ1-5; D gene ambiguous. Germline CDR1 MNHEY, CDR2 SMNVEV (reference sequence). Trimming took 3 bases from V and 3 from J, leaving 6 bases between them. This CDR3 comprises 13 residues. Here the CDR3 DNA reads TGTGCCAGCAGTTTTGGGCTCAATCAGCCCCAGCATTTT. Residues: CASSFGLNQPQHF.

The genes are TRBV5-4 and TRBJ2-7, with no clear D. Germline CDR1 is SGHNT and CDR2 is YYREEE (reference sequence). This CDR3 has 17 residues. V lost 0 bases and J lost 3, with 19 bases in between. The chain's CDR3 is CASSLGFVETKGYEQYF. CDR3 bases: TGTGCCAGCAGCTTGGGATTCGTTGAGACAAAGGGCTACGAGCAGTACTTC.

The gene calls are TRBV10-3 and TRBJ2-7; 8 bases fit TRBD2. The V gene's germline CDR1 is ENHRY and CDR2 SYGVKD. J was trimmed by 2 bases and V by 5 bases; bases with no gene match: 2. The CDR3 is 13 amino acids. CDR3 region: CAISPGLAYEQYF. DNA of the CDR3: TGTGCCATCAGTCCGGGACTAGCCTACGAGCAGTACTTC.

The genes are TRBV4-1 and TRBJ2-2; no definite D call. Germline V gives CDR1 MGHRA, CDR2 YSYEKL. CDR3 length: 14 amino acids. V lost 0 bases, J lost 6 bases, and 8 bases lay in between. The CDR3 region is CASSQDPVSGELFF. The CDR3 DNA reads as TGCGCCAGCAGCCAAGATCCAGTCTCCGGGGAGCTGTTTTTT.

The V gene is TRBV14, the J gene TRBJ2-2, with D maybe TRBD2 (7 bases). V was clipped by 4 bases and J by 4 bases, with 19 bases between them. The CDR3 is 17 residues long. Germline V lookup: CDR1 SGHDN, CDR2 FVKESK. CDR3 DNA sequence: TGTGCCAGCAGCCCCTTCTGGGGGGGCAGGGGCACCGGGGAGCTGTTTTTT. Protein: CASSPFWGGRGTGELFF.

This chain connects TRBV5-8 to TRBJ1-1, with D unclear. CDR1 and CDR2 (germline): SGHTS, YDEGEE. The length of the CDR3 is 14 residues. V lost 0 bases and J lost 5, with 11 bases in between. Here the CDR3 DNA reads TGTGCCAGCAGCTTGGAGGCCCGGCGGACTGAAGCTTTCTTT. It is translated as CASSLEARRTEAFF.

The chain couples TRBV28 to TRBJ2-1; D is unclear. Germline values: CDR1 MDHEN, CDR2 SYDVKM. The V and J ends lost 4 bases and 6 bases respectively, with 4 bases between them. The CDR3 has 11 amino acids. The CDR3 spells CASSWTNEQFF. CDR3 DNA sequence: TGTGCCAGCAGTTGGACCAATGAGCAGTTCTTC.

This rearrangement joins TRBV7-9 to TRBJ2-7, with TRBD2 identical over 11 bases. The V gene end was trimmed by 2 bases and the J gene end by 2 bases; junction bases not matched to a gene: 8. This CDR3 spans 17 amino acids. Looked up from germline, CDR1 is SEHNR and CDR2 is FQNEAQ (reference sequence). CDR3 residues: CASSLPLAGGPAYEQYF. CDR3 sequence (DNA): TGTGCCAGCAGCTTACCCCTAGCGGGAGGACCGGCCTACGAGCAGTACTTC.